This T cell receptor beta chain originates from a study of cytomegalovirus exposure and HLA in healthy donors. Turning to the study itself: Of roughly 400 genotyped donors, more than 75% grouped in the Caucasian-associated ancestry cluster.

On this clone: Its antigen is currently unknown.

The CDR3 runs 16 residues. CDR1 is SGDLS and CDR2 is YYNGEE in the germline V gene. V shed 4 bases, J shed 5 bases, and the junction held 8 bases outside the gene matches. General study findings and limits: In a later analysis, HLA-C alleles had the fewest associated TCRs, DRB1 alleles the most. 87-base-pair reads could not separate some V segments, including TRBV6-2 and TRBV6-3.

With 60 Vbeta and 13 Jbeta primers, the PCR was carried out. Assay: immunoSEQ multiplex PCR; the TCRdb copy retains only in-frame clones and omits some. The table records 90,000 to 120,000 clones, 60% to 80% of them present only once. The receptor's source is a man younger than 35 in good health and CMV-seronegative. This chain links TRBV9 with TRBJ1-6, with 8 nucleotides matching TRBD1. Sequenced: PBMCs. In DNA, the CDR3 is TGTGCCAGCAGCCTCACACAGGGGGGCAATAATTCACCCCTCCACTTT. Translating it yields CASSLTQGGNNSPLHF. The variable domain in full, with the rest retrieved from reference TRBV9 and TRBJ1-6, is DSGVTQTPKHLITATGQRVTLRCSPRSGDLSVYWYQQSLDQGLQFLIQYYNGEERAKGNILERFSAQQFPDLHSELNLSSLELGDSALYFCASSLTQGGNNSPLHFGNGTRLTVT.